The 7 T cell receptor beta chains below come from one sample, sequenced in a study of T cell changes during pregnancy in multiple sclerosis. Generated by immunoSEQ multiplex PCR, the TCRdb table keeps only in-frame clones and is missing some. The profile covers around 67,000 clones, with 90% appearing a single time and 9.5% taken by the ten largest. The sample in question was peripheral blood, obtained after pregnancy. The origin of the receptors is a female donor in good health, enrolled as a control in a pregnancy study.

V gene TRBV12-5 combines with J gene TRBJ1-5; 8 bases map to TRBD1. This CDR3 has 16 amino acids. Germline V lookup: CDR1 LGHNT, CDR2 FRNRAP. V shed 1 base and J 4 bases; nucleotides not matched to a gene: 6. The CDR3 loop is CASGLAGTGQNQPQHF. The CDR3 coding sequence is TGTGCTAGTGGTTTGGCCGGGACAGGACAAAATCAGCCCCAGCATTTT.

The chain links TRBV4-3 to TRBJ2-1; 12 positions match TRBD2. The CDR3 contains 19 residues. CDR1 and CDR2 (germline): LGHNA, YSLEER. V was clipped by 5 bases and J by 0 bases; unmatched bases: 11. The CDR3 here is CASSMTSGGAVGSYNEQFF. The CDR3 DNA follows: TGCGCCAGCAGCATGACTAGCGGGGGCGCGGTTGGCTCCTACAATGAGCAGTTCTTC.

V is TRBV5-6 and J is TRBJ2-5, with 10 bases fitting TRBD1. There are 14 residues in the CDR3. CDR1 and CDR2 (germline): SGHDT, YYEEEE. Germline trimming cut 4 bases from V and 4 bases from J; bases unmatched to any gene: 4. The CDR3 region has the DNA TGTGCCAGCAGCCCTCGGGACAGGGGAGAGACCCAGTACTTC. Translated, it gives CASSPRDRGETQYF.

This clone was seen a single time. The CDR3 region has the DNA TGTGCCAGCAGCCCGTCTAGCGGGAGGGTTTCGGAGCAGTACTTC. This sequence encodes CASSPSSGRVSEQYF. The chain combines TRBV7-9 with TRBJ2-7; the match to TRBD2 covers 12 bases. The V gene's germline CDR1 is SEHNR and CDR2 FQNEAQ (reference sequence). V shed 5 bases and J 7 bases; nucleotides not matched to a gene: 9. This CDR3 has 15 amino acids.

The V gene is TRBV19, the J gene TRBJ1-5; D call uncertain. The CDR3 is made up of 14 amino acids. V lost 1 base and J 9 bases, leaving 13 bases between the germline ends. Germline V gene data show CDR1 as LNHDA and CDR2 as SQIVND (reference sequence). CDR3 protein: CASSIVSSEGPQHF. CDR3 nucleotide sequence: TGTGCCAGTAGTATAGTTTCGTCGGAGGGGCCCCAGCATTTT.

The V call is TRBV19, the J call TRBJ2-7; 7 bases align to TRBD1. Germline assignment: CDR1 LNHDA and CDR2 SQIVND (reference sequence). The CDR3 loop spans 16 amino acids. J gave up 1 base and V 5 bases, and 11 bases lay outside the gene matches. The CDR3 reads CASSLHLKTGSYEQYF. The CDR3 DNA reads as TGTGCCAGTAGTCTCCATCTTAAGACAGGGTCCTACGAGCAGTACTTC.

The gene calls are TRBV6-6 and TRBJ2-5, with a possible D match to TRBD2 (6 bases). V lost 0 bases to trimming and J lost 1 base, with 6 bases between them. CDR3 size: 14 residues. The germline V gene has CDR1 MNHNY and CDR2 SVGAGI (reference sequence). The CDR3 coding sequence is TGTGCCAGCAGTTACTCGGGGGGCCAAGAGACCCAGTACTTC. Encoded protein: CASSYSGGQETQYF.